This note documents a single T cell receptor (beta chain) sequence. Its specificity is not known. These data are taken from a study of T cells after yellow fever vaccination. Via MiXCR, TCRdb re-called the 5' RACE reads, giving one row per CDR3 protein. The table includes a few hundred thousand distinct CDR3 sequences, approximately 4% detected once. General observations from the study: Secondary responses were weaker yet peaked faster, day 5 versus 15. Boosting was followed by the reappearance of most primary-vaccination clones (around 95% CD4, more than 70% CD8).

CDR3 size: 15 residues. Deletions cut 3 bases from V and 2 bases from J, with 10 bases between. Per germline, CDR1 LGHNT and CDR2 FRNRAP. This receptor was taken from a man between 18 and 29 years old who received the YFV17D yellow fever vaccine. The specimen comprised PBMCs, sampled 5 days after the yellow fever booster vaccination. This sequence joins TRBV12-5 and TRBJ2-2; possibly TRBD1 or TRBD2 for D (5 bases each). The CDR3 sequence is CASGLWGLNTGELFF. DNA for the CDR3: TGTGCTAGTGGTTTATGGGGGTTAAACACCGGGGAGCTGTTTTTT. The whole variable domain, remainder taken from reference TRBV12-5 and TRBJ2-2, is DARVTQTPRHKVTEMGQEVTMRCQPILGHNTVFWYRQTMMQGLELLAYFRNRAPLDDSGMPKDRFSAEMPDATLATLKIQPSEPRDSAVYFCASGLWGLNTGELFFGEGSRLTVL.